This TCR beta chain was sequenced during a study of radiotherapy plus CTLA-4 blockade in lung cancer. Study background: With 31% of patients having disease control, objective responses were seen in roughly 18%. Study-wide results and limits: An expansion of tumor-derived TCR clones occurred in blood after radiotherapy plus ipilimumab.

Patients had chemo-refractory metastatic non-small-cell lung cancer and received focal radiation plus CTLA-4 blockade that used ipilimumab. For this clone: Its cognate antigen is unknown.

J was trimmed by 0 bases and V by 4 bases; bases with no gene match: 7. This CDR3 contains 17 residues. Germline-derived CDR1 and CDR2 are WNHNN and SYGVQD (reference sequence). Only in-frame clones appear in the TCRdb table, and some are missing; sequencing was by immunoSEQ multiplex PCR. The sample consists of just under 60,000 clones, around three quarters of them appearing once. Sequenced material: peripheral blood, taken from a patient treated with radiotherapy plus ipilimumab. V and J are TRBV10-1 and TRBJ2-2, with 8 bases aligning to TRBD2. The receptor was isolated from a human donor with non-small cell lung cancer whose response to radiotherapy plus ipilimumab could not be evaluated. The CDR3, as DNA: TGCGCCAGCAGTGGCGCTAGCGGGTCTACGAACACCGGGGAGCTGTTTTTT. Encoded protein: CASSGASGSTNTGELFF.